This TCR beta chain was sequenced in a study of blood T cells in healthy people across ages. For the second PCR, which ran for 7 to 11 cycles, a sample-barcoded 5' primer and a J-beta primer mix were used. TCRdb itself ran the 5' RACE reads through MiXCR, one entry per CDR3 protein. The data contain about 780,000 distinct CDR3 sequences, more than 35% of them seen just once; the ten biggest clones take up roughly 18%. The germline gives CDR1 SGHRS, CDR2 YFSETQ. The CDR3 loop spans 15 amino acids. After removal of 4 bases from V and 5 bases from J, the junction contained 10 bases not matched to a gene.

The rearrangement uses TRBV5-1 and TRBJ2-7; TRBD1 agrees at 9 bases. The sequenced sample was blood. The clonotype comes from a man of 80 years or more in good health. In DNA, the CDR3 is TGCGCCAGCAGCCCAACAGGACAGGGGACTCACGAGCAGTACTTC. Translation gives CASSPTGQGTHEQYF.